This T cell receptor beta chain is from a study of blood T cell repertoires in COVID-19. Looking at the study overall: Samples of COVID-19 (acute and convalescent) were obtained from the United States, Italy and Spain. From T cells, B-cell-depleted T cells, or PBMCs came the material, which was cDNA or gDNA.

In the original workflow: For nucleated cells, counts were estimated from reference gene primer amplification. This table comes from immunoSEQ multiplex PCR, and its TCRdb copy is limited to in-frame clones, with some not included. V, J and clone size were drawn from that table, and D and trimming were deduced from the DNA. Among 250,000 to 300,000 clones listed, around 90% were seen once. Losses at the gene ends were 5 bases for V and 15 bases for J; bases not matched to a gene: 8. This CDR3 is 12 amino acids long. Germline loops: CDR1 LNHNV, CDR2 YYDKDF (reference sequence). The gene calls are TRBV15 and TRBJ2-1, with TRBD1 matching over 9 bases. Specimen: peripheral blood. This receptor was obtained from a woman aged 50 to 65 who had recovered from COVID-19. The DNA for the CDR3 is TGTGCCACCAGCCGATGGGGGACAGGGCCGTTCTTC. Translating it yields CATSRWGTGPFF. Based on the CDR3 plus reference TRBV15 and TRBJ2-1, the full variable domain is DAMVIQNPRYQVTQFGKPVTLSCSQTLNHNVMYWYQQKSSQAPKLLFHYYDKDFNNEADTPDNFQSRRPNTSFCFLDIRSPGLGDTAMYLCATSRWGTGPFFGPGTRLTVL.